This T cell receptor beta chain appears in the sequencing data of a study of T cells after yellow fever vaccination. Germline CDR1 and CDR2: SEHNR and FQNEAQ (reference sequence). The CDR3 is 18 residues long. Trimming removed 4 bases at V and 7 bases at J, with 25 bases between. This clonotype was seen more than once but under ten times. Antigen: not known. TCRdb used MiXCR to reprocess the 5' RACE reads, holding one entry per CDR3 protein. The profile shows a few hundred thousand distinct CDR3 sequences, about 4% of them singletons. Whole-study results and caveats: Abundant contaminating clonotypes from the bulk population could appear in FACS-sorted repertoires. Clones from primary vaccination mostly reappeared after the booster (around 97% CD4, approximately 88% CD8).

This sequence joins TRBV7-9 and TRBJ1-4; D is unclear. The sequencing here drew on PBMCs, taken 5 days after the yellow fever booster vaccination. This receptor was taken from a man aged 18 to 30 who received the YFV17D yellow fever vaccine. The CDR3 loop is CASSYGTWTSPAGEKLFF. In nucleotides, the CDR3 is TGTGCCAGCAGCTACGGAACATGGACTTCACCCGCAGGTGAAAAACTGTTTTTT.